These 13 T cell receptor beta chains were sequenced from one sample in a study of early T cells in non-severe SARS-CoV-2 infection. Each CDR3 protein is one row after TCRdb ran MiXCR on the 5' RACE reads. The profile shows under 60,000 distinct CDR3 sequences, 8.2% of them singletons. Sequences were obtained from whole blood. The receptors stem from an adult who was a healthcare worker with PCR-confirmed SARS-CoV-2 infection or an uninfected control (not recorded which).

This clonotype was seen only a few times. The genes are TRBV9 and TRBJ2-1; TRBD1 agrees at 10 bases. Losses at the gene ends were 4 bases for V and 1 base for J; bases not matched to a gene: 5. Germline V gene data show CDR1 as SGDLS and CDR2 as YYNGEE. The CDR3 extends over 16 amino acids. The CDR3 DNA reads TGTGCCAGCAGCCCCGGACAGGGGGGATCCTACAATGAGCAGTTCTTC. Encoded protein: CASSPGQGGSYNEQFF.

The rearrangement uses TRBV28 and TRBJ2-6, with no clear D. The CDR3 totals 14 residues. Germline V gene data show CDR1 as MDHEN and CDR2 as SYDVKM. Trimming removed 11 bases from V and 0 bases from J, with 11 bases in between. The CDR3 coding sequence is TGTGCCGCTCACAGAAGCTCTGGGGCCAACGTCCTGACTTTC. Protein product: CAAHRSSGANVLTF.

This chain connects TRBV20-1 to TRBJ2-3; 10 positions agree with TRBD1. The germline CDR1 and CDR2 sequences are DFQATT and SNEGSKA (reference sequence). Trimming took 6 bases from V and 4 from J; bases not matched to a gene: 4. The CDR3 extends over 13 amino acids. The CDR3 protein is CSAPGQGSDTQYF. The CDR3 nucleotides are TGCAGTGCCCCGGGACAGGGGTCAGATACGCAGTATTTT.

The CDR3 sequence: CASTFDGNYGYTF. The CDR3 region has the DNA TGTGCCAGCACCTTCGACGGTAACTATGGCTACACCTTC. The chain couples TRBV5-5 to TRBJ1-2; no firm D call. Trimming pared 6 bases from V and 1 base from J, leaving 10 bases between. The CDR3 contains 13 residues. Germline V gives CDR1 SGHKS, CDR2 YYEKEE (reference sequence). Looking up the rest from reference TRBV5-5 and TRBJ1-2 gives the full variable domain: DAGVTQSPTHLIKTRGQQVTLRCSPISGHKSVSWYQQVLGQGPQFIFQYYEKEERGRGNFPDRFSARQFPNYSSELNVNALLLGDSALYLCASTFDGNYGYTFGSGTRLTVV.

The V and J genes are TRBV28 and TRBJ1-1, with 10 bases that match TRBD1. The CDR3 sequence is 17 residues long. Germline V gene sequence: CDR1 MDHEN, CDR2 SYDVKM. J was trimmed by 5 bases and V by 7 bases; bases with no gene match: 16. The CDR3 DNA is TGTGCCAGCACCTCATGGGCGGCCGGACAGGGGGGGACTGAAGCTTTCTTT. It codes for CASTSWAAGQGGTEAFF.

The sample holds a few counts of this clonotype. The rearrangement joins TRBV6-1 to TRBJ1-1; D remains unclear. Looked up from germline, CDR1 is MNHNS and CDR2 is SASEGT. CDR3 length: 14 residues. V gave up 6 bases and J gave up 5 bases, with 16 bases separating them. CDR3 sequence (DNA): TGTGCCAGCAGGGAGGGAGCCCGCGGGACTGAAGCTTTCTTT. It encodes CASREGARGTEAFF.

This clonotype has a handful of counts. The chain carries TRBV5-1 and TRBJ1-6, with 7 bases identical to TRBD1. Trimming at V came to 4 bases and at J to 1 base, leaving 14 bases not matched to a gene. Germline V gene data show CDR1 as SGHRS and CDR2 as YFSETQ. The CDR3 totals 19 residues. The CDR3 region is CASSRTGDLLGSYNSPLHF. In DNA form, the CDR3 reads TGCGCCAGCAGCCGGACAGGAGACCTTCTAGGATCCTATAATTCACCCCTCCACTTT.

The chain joins TRBV10-3 to TRBJ1-6; perhaps TRBD1 as D (5 bases). In germline, CDR1 is ENHRY, CDR2 SYGVKD. This CDR3 has 14 residues. V lost 6 bases and J 6 bases, leaving 12 bases between the germline ends. CDR3 coding DNA: TGTGCCATCAGGAGGGACGGAGCTAATTCACCCCTCCACTTT. This codes for CAIRRDGANSPLHF.

This chain joins TRBV7-2 and TRBJ1-6; D ambiguous. This CDR3 region has 13 residues. Trimming cost V 2 bases and J 7 bases, with 6 bases left between them. Per the germline V gene, CDR1 is SGHTA and CDR2 is FQGNSA. DNA of the CDR3: TGTGCCAGCAGCTTAAAACAGAATTCACCCCTCCACTTT. This codes for CASSLKQNSPLHF.

The gene calls are TRBV5-1 and TRBJ2-7; D may match TRBD1 or TRBD2 (5 bases each). Germline V gene sequence: CDR1 SGHRS, CDR2 YFSETQ. V shed 3 bases and J shed 6 bases, with 10 bases lying between them. The CDR3 sequence is 12 residues long. CDR3 region: CASSWDGGEQYF. The CDR3 region has the DNA TGCGCCAGCAGCTGGGACGGAGGCGAGCAGTACTTC.

This clonotype has at least ten counts. This rearrangement joins TRBV29-1 to TRBJ2-3; possible D gene TRBD2, 5 bases. The CDR3 runs to 14 residues. Germline lookup yields CDR1 SQVTM and CDR2 ANQGSEA. Trimming removed 3 bases at V and 2 bases at J, with 12 bases between. The DNA of the CDR3 is TGCAGCGTTGACCTAGCATGGTTCACAGATACGCAGTATTTT. Its translation is CSVDLAWFTDTQYF.

The chain carries TRBV29-1 and TRBJ1-5, with 12 positions matching TRBD1. The CDR3 is 13 amino acids. CDR1 is SQVTM, CDR2 ANQGSEA, per germline. The J segment lost 6 bases and the V segment lost 6 bases, leaving 3 bases of the junction unmatched. The CDR3 DNA follows: TGCAGCGTGGGACAGGGGGCGCTTCAGCCCCAGCATTTT. It is translated as CSVGQGALQPQHF.

This chain connects TRBV12-5 to TRBJ2-5; D unresolved. The V and J ends lost 0 bases and 5 bases respectively, with 16 bases between them. CDR1 and CDR2 (germline): LGHNT, FRNRAP. The CDR3 loop spans 16 amino acids. Written as DNA, the CDR3 is TGTGCTAGTGGTTTGGTAACAGTCGGGTTTAGGGAGACCCAGTACTTC. Translating gives CASGLVTVGFRETQYF.